These T cell receptor beta chains were read from a single sample in a study of shared clonotypes between healthy human individuals. Clones were sequenced by immunoSEQ multiplex PCR, and TCRdb holds only the in-frame ones, with some missing. The table lists over a million clones, around 74% of them singletons. Sequencing input: memory CD4+ T cells sorted from blood. These receptor sequences come from a man aged 18 to 29 in good health. The conserved cysteine and the conserved F or W are not part of the CDR3 here. Each record gives: V gene, clone size, J gene, CDR3 protein. Clone size appears in some rows only: once, few, many, or a class for an expanded clone.

TRBV30	many	TRBJ1-3	AWSGILHSSGNTIY
TRBV15	.	TRBJ1-1	ATSREVRGTEAF
TRBV7-2	.	TRBJ2-7	ASSPRAGGYEQY
TRBV7-9	.	TRBJ2-5	ASSPSDRAETQY
TRBV19	many	TRBJ1-1	ASMARTEAF
TRBV5-1	.	TRBJ2-1	ASSWGPGTTIEQF
TRBV15	few	TRBJ2-1	ATSRHPSRSSGDHEQF
TRBV19	.	TRBJ2-6	ACGGENSGANVLT
TRBV10-2	.	TRBJ1-6	ASGEGGFGSPLH
TRBV4-1	.	TRBJ2-2	ASSQDTLGELF
TRBV6-5	.	TRBJ1-2	ASSYTGGDGYT
TRBV11-1	.	TRBJ2-3	ASSPGATDHTDTQY
TRBV1	.	TRBJ2-4	TQERDSRAKNIQY
TRBV19	few	TRBJ2-2	ASSSPSGELF
TRBV7-2	.	TRBJ2-2	ASSPRGGSGELF